This T cell receptor (beta chain) was recorded in a study of T cells expressing NK-cell markers (dated by TCRdb to the early 2020s). About the study as a whole: About eight donors provided sorted CD3+CD56+NKG2C+, CD3+CD56+NKG2C- and CD3+CD56-NKG2C+ T-cell subsets, whose TCR beta-chain repertoires were profiled. Among the eight sequenced donors, seven were HCMV-seropositive and one was HCMV-seronegative. The study sequenced eight donors, all healthy volunteers chosen at random: three men and five women. Sequencing of the libraries produced 2 x 150 bp reads on Illumina HiSeq 2000/2500, MiSeq or NextSeq. Results and caveats for the whole study, not just this receptor: Those dominant clonotypes were again the most abundant among CD3+CD56-NKG2C+ cells in a handful of donors, at about 28.3-65%. For roughly six donors, the dominant CD3+CD56+NKG2C+ clonotypes were among the top 10 CD8+ clonotypes and accounted for roughly 1.0-8% of CD8+ T cells. It remained unclear whether the expanded NKG2C-expressing T cell clones were specific for HCMV antigens.

A word on this clonotype: The clone's antigen remains unknown.

HCMV-specific IgG was detected in serum with a commercial ELISA kit to determine HCMV serostatus. Peripheral blood mononuclear cells were isolated from blood by Ficoll density gradient centrifugation. Sequenced using an Illumina HiSeq 2000. TCR beta cDNA libraries were prepared using 5'RACE template switching, which introduced a universal primer site and unique molecular identifiers. Synthesis of cDNA was primed from the TCR beta constant segment and was followed by two consecutive PCR amplification steps. Regarding the original processing steps: Reads were demultiplexed and grouped by UMI with MIGEC, and clonotypes were assembled and quantified with MiTCR. Only TCR cDNA sequences supported by at least two reads were kept to exclude erroneous sequences. The tcR package was used for downstream repertoire analysis, and clonotypes were matched between fractions using CDR3 nucleotide sequence together with V segment. VDJmatch was used to annotate antigen specificity against VDJdb, with one amino acid substitution allowed in CDR3. TCRdb reprocessed the reads and provides one entry for every CDR3 protein sequence; no DNA is given. The V and J calls and clone size come from TCRdb's table, not from the authors' own analysis. The table held for this sample gives hundreds of thousands of distinct CDR3 sequences. Around 4.2% of the sample comes from the top ten.

The CDR3, from cysteine to phenylalanine, totals 17 residues. The coding DNA is unavailable. CDR1 and CDR2 are drawn from the germline V gene: SGHTA, FQGNSA. This TCR came from a woman between 18 and 70 years old in good health. The chain is encoded by TRBV7-2 joined to TRBJ2-6; there is no DNA to check the TCRdb D call of TRBD1. The sequenced material came from blood T cells: a sorted CD56 or NKG2C T cell subset, CD4+ or CD8+ T cells, or bulk PBMC T cells (not recorded which). The CDR3 loop reads CASSARTGTAGANVLTF.